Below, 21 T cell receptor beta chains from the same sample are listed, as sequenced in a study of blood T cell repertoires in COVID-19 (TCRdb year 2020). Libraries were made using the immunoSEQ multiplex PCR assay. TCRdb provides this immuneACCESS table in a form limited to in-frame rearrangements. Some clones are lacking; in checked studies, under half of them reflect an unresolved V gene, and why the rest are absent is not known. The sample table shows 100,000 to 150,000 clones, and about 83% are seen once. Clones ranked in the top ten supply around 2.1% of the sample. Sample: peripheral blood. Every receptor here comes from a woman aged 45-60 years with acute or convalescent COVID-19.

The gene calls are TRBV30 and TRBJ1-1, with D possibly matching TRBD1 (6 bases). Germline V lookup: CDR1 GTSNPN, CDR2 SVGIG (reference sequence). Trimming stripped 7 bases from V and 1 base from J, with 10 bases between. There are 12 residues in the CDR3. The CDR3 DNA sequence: TGTGCCTCGGGCAGGGGGAACACTGAAGCTTTCTTT. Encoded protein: CASGRGNTEAFF.

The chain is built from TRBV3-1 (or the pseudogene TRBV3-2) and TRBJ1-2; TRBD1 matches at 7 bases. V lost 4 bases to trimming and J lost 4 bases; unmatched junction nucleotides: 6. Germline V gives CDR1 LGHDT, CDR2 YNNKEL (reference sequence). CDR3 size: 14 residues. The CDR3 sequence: CASSLGDSFYGYTF. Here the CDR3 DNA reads TGTGCCAGCAGCCTCGGGGACAGTTTCTATGGCTACACCTTC.

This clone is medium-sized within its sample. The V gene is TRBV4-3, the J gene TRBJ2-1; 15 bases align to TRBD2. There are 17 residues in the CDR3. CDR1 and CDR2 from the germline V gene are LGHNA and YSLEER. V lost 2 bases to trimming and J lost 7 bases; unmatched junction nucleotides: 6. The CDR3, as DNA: TGCGCCAGCAGCCAACTGTTGGGACTAGCGGGGGGAAATGAGCAGTTCTTC. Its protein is CASSQLLGLAGGNEQFF.

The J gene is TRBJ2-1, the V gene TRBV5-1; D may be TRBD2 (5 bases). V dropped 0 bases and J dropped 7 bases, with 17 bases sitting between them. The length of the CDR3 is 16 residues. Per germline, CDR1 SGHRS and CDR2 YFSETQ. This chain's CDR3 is CASSLAEASRYNEQFF. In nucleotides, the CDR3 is TGCGCCAGCAGCTTGGCCGAGGCTAGCAGGTATAATGAGCAGTTCTTC.

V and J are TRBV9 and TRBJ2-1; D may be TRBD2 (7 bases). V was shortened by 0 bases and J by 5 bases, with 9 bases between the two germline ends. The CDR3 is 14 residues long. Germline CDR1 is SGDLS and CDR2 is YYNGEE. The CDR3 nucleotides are TGTGCCAGCAGCGTAGCGGGGGGCCACAATGAGCAGTTCTTC. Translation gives CASSVAGGHNEQFF.

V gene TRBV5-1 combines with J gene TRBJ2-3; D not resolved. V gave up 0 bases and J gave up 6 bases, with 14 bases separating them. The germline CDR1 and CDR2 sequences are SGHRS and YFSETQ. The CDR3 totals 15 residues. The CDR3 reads CASSLVGRSPDTQYF. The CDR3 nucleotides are TGCGCCAGCAGCTTGGTGGGCCGGTCCCCGGATACGCAGTATTTT.

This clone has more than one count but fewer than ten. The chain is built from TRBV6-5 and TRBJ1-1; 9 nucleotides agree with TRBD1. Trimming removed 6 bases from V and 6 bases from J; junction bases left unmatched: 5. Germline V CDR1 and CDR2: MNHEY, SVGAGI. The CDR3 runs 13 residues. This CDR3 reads CASRRGQGSEAFF. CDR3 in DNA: TGTGCCAGCAGGAGGGGACAGGGATCTGAAGCTTTCTTT.

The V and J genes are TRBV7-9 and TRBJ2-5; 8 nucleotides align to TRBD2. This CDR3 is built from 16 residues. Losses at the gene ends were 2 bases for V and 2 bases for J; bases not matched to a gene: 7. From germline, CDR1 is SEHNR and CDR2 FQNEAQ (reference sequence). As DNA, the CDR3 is TGTGCCAGCAGCTTAAGGAGTACTAGCGGTCAAGAGACCCAGTACTTC. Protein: CASSLRSTSGQETQYF.

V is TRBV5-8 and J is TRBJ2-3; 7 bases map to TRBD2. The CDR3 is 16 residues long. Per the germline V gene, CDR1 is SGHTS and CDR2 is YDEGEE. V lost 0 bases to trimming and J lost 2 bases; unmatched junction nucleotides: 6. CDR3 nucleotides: TGTGCCAGCAGCTTGGGGCTAGCGGCACACACAGATACGCAGTATTTT. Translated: CASSLGLAAHTDTQYF.

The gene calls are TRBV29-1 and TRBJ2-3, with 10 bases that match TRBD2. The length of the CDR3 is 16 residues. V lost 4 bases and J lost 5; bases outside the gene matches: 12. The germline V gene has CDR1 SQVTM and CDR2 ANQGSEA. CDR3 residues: CSVVLRLAGVIDTQYF. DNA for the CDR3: TGCAGCGTTGTCCTTCGGCTAGCGGGAGTCATAGATACGCAGTATTTT.

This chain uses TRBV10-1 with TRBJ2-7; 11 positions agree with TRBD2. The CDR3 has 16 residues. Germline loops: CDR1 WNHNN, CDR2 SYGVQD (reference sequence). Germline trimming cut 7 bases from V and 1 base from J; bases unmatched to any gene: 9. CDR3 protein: CASTKTSGRESYEQYF. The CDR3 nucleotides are TGCGCCAGCACCAAAACTAGCGGGAGAGAGTCCTACGAGCAGTACTTC.

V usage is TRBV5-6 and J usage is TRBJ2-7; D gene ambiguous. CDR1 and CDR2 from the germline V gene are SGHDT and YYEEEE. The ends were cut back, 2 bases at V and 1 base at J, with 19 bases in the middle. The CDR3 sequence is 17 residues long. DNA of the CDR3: TGTGCCAGCAGCTTATACCCACAGTTCACCCTATCCTACGAGCAGTACTTC. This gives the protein CASSLYPQFTLSYEQYF.

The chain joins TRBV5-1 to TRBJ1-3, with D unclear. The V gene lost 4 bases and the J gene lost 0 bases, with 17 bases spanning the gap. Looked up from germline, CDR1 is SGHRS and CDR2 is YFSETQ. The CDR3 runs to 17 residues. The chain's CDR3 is CASSIGSGISSGNTIYF. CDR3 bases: TGCGCCAGCAGCATCGGGAGCGGGATTAGCTCTGGAAACACCATATATTTT.

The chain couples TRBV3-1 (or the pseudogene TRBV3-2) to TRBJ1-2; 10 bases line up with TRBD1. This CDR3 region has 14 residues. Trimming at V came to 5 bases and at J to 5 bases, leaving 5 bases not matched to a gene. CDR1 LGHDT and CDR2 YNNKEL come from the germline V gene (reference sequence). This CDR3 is CASSIRDRGYGYTF. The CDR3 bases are TGTGCCAGCAGCATACGGGACAGGGGATATGGCTACACCTTC.

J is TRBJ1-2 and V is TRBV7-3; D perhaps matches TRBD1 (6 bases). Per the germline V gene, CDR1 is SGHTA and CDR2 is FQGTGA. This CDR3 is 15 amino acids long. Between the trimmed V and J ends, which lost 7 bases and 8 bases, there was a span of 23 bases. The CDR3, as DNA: TGTGCCAGCACCCTGGGCGGGGGCCGTTCGGAGGGCTACACCTTC. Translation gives CASTLGGGRSEGYTF.

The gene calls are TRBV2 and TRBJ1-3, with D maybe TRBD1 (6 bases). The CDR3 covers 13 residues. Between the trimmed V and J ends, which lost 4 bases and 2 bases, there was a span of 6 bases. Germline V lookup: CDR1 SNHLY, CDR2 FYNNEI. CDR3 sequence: CASSGTAGNTIYF. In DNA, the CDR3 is TGTGCCAGCAGTGGGACAGCTGGAAACACCATATATTTT.

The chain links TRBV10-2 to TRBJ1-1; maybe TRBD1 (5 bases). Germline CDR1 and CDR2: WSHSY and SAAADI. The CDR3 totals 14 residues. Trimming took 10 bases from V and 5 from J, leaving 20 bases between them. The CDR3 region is CATAYTQTETEAFF. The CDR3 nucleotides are TGCGCCACCGCGTATACCCAGACAGAAACTGAAGCTTTCTTT.

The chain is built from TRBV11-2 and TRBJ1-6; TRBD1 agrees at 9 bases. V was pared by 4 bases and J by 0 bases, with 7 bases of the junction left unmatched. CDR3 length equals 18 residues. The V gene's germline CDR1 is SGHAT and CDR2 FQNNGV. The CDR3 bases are TGTGCCAGCAGCTCTCGAGGACAGGGGAGCTCCTATAATTCACCCCTCCACTTT. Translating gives CASSSRGQGSSYNSPLHF. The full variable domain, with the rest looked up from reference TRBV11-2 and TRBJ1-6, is EAGVAQSPRYKIIEKRQSVAFWCNPISGHATLYWYQQILGQGPKLLIQFQNNGVVDDSQLPKDRFSAERLKGVDSTLKIQPAKLEDSAVYLCASSSRGQGSSYNSPLHFGNGTRLTVT.

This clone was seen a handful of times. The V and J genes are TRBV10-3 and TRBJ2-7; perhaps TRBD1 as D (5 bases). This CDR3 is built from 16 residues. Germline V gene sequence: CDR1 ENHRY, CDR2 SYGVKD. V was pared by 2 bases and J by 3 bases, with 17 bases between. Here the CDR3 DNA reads TGTGCCATCAGTGAGGCAACAGGAGTTCCGCTCTACGAGCAGTACTTC. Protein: CAISEATGVPLYEQYF.

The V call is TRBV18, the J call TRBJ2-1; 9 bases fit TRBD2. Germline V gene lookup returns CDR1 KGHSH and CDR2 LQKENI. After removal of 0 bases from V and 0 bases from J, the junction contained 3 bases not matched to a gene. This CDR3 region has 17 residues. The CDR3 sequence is CASSPPKAGGSYNEQFF. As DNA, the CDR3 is TGTGCCAGCTCACCACCCAAAGCGGGAGGCTCCTACAATGAGCAGTTCTTC.

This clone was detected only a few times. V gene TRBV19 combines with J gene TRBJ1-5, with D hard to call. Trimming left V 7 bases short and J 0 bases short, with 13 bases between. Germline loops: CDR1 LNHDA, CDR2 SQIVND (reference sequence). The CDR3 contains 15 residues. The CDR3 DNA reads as TGTGCCAGTATCGAGGCAGCCTTTAGCAATCAGCCCCAGCATTTT. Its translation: CASIEAAFSNQPQHF.